Included here is one TCR beta chain sequence, with context. The protocol was immunoSEQ multiplex PCR, while the TCRdb copy is restricted to in-frame clones and leaves out a portion. The table records tens of thousands of clones, 85% of them present only once. The CDR3 has 13 amino acids. Germline CDR1 and CDR2: SGHDN and FVKESK. V was cut by 5 bases and J by 5 bases, with 12 bases left in between. The data derive from a study of radiation and T cells in renal cell carcinoma. Time point specified: blood 4 weeks post-SBRT, at nephrectomy. The treatment was: 15 Gy SBRT to primary tumor, nephrectomy 4 weeks later. The patient's renal cell carcinoma had clear cell pathology.

This TCR came from a man aged 50 to 60 with renal cell carcinoma. Sequenced material: blood, taken from a patient whose treatment included radiotherapy and nephrectomy. V gene TRBV14 combines with J gene TRBJ1-2; TRBD1 might be the D (5 bases). DNA for the CDR3: TGTGCCAGCAGCATGACGAAGGGGTATGGCTACACCTTC. As protein: CASSMTKGYGYTF.